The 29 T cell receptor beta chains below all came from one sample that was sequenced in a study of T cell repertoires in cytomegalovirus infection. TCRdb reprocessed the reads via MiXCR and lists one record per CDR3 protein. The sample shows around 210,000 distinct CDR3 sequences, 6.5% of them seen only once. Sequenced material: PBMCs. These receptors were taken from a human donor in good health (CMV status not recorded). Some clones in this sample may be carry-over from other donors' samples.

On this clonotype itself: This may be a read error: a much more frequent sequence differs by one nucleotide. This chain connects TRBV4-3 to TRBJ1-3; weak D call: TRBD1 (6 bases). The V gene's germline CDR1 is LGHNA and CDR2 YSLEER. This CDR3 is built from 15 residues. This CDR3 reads CASSQDSFSGTTIYF. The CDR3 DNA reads TGCGCCAGCAGCCAGGACAGTTTCTCTGGAACCACCATATATTTT.

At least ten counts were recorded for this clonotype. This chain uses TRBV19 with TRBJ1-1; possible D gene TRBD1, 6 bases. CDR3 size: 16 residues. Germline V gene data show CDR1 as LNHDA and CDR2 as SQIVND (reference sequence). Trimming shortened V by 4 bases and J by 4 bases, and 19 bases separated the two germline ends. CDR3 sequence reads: CASSTRGGGTGTEAFF. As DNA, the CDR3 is TGTGCCAGTAGTACAAGAGGAGGGGGTACAGGCACTGAAGCTTTCTTT.

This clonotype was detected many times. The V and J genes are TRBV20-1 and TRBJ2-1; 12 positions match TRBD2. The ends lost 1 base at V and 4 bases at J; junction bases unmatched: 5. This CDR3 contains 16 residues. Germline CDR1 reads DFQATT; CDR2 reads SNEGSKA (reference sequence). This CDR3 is CSARALAGGPYNEQFF. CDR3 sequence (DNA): TGCAGTGCTAGAGCACTAGCGGGGGGACCTTACAATGAGCAGTTCTTC.

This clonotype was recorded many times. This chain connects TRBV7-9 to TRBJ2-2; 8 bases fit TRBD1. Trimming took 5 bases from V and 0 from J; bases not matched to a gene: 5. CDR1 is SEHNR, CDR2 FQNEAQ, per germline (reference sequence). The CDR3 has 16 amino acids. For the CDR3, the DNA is TGTGCCAGCAGCCTGGACAGGGCCTCGAACACCGGGGAGCTGTTTTTT. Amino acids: CASSLDRASNTGELFF.

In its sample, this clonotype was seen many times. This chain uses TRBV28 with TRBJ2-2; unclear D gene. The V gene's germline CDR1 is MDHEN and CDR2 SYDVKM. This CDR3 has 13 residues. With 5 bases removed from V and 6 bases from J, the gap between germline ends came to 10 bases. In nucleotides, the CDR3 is TGTGCCAGCAGTCCCACCAGGCCCGGGGAGCTGTTTTTT. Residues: CASSPTRPGELFF.

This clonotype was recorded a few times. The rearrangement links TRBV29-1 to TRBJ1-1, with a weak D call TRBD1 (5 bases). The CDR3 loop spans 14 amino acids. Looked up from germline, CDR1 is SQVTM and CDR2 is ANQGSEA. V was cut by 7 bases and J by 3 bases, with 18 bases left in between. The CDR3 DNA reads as TGCAGCGGAACAACGAGGAGCAGGGACACTGAAGCTTTCTTT. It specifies CSGTTRSRDTEAFF.

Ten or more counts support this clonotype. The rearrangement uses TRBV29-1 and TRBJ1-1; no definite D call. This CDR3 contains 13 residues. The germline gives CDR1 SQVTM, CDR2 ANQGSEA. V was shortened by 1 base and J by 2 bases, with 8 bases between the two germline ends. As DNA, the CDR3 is TGCAGCGTTGAAGCGGGCAGAAACACTGAAGCTTTCTTT. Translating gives CSVEAGRNTEAFF.

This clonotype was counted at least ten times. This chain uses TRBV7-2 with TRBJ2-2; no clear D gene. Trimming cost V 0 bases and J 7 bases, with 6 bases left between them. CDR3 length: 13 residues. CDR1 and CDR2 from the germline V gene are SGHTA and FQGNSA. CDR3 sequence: CASSLAELGELFF. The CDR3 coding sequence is TGTGCCAGCAGCTTAGCCGAACTCGGGGAGCTGTTTTTT.

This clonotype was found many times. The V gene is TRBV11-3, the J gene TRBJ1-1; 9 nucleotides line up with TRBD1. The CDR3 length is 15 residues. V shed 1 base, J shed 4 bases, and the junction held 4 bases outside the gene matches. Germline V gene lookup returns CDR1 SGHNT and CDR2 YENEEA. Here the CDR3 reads CASSLGGDRATEAFF. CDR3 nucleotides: TGTGCCAGCAGCTTAGGGGGGGACAGGGCCACTGAAGCTTTCTTT.

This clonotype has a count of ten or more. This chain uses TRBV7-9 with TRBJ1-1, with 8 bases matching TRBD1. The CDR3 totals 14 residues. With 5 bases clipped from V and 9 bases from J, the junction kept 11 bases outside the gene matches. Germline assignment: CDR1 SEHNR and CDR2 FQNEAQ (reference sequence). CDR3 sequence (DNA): TGTGCCAGCAGCCTTAGGACAGGGACGCCGAAAGCTTTCTTT. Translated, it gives CASSLRTGTPKAFF.

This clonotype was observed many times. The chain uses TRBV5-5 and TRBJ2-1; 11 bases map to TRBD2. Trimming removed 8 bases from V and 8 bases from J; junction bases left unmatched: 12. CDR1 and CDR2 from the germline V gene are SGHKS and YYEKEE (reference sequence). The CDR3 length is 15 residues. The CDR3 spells CASSPEGLAVDEQFF. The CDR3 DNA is TGTGCCAGTTCGCCAGAGGGACTAGCGGTAGATGAGCAGTTCTTC. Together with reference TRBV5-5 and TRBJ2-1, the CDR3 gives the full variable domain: DAGVTQSPTHLIKTRGQQVTLRCSPISGHKSVSWYQQVLGQGPQFIFQYYEKEERGRGNFPDRFSARQFPNYSSELNVNALLLGDSALYLCASSPEGLAVDEQFFGPGTRLTVL.

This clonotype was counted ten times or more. DNA of the CDR3: TGCAGTGCTAGAGTTTTGGGTTCCTACAATGAGCAGTTCTTC. This translates into CSARVLGSYNEQFF. V usage is TRBV20-1 and J usage is TRBJ2-1, with unresolved D. The CDR3 extends over 14 amino acids. Per germline, CDR1 DFQATT and CDR2 SNEGSKA (reference sequence). V lost 1 base to trimming and J lost 1 base, with 8 bases between them.

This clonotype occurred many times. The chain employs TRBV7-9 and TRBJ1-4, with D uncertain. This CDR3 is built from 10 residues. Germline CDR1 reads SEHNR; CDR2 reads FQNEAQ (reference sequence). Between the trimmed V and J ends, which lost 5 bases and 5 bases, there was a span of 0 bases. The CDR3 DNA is TGTGCCAGCAGCAATGAAAAACTGTTTTTT. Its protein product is CASSNEKLFF.

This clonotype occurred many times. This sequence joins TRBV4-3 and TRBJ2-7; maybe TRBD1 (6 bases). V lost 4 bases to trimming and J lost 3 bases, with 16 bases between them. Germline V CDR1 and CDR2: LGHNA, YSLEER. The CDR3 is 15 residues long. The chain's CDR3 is CASSRERTDYYEQYF. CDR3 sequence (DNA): TGCGCCAGCAGCCGGGAGAGGACAGATTACTACGAGCAGTACTTC.

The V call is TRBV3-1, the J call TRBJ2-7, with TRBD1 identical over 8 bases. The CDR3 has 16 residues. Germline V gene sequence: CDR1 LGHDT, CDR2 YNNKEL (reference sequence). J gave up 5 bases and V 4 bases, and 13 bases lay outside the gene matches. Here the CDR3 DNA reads TGTGCCAGCAGCCTCCTAGGTGCCAGGGGGCGCGACGAGCAGTACTTC. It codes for CASSLLGARGRDEQYF.

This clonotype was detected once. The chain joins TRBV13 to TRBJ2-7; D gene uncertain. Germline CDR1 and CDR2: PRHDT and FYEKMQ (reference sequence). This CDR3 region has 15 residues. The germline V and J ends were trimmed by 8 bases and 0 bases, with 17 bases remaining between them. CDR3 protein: CASGRPRSSSYEQYF. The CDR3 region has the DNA TGTGCCAGCGGCCGCCCCCGATCAAGCTCCTACGAGCAGTACTTC.

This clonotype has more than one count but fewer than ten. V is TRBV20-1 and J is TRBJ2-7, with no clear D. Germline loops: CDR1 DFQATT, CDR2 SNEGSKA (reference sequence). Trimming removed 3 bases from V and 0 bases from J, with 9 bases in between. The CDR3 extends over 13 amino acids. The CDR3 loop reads CSASWLDSYEQYF. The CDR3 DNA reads TGCAGTGCTAGTTGGCTTGACTCCTACGAGCAGTACTTC.

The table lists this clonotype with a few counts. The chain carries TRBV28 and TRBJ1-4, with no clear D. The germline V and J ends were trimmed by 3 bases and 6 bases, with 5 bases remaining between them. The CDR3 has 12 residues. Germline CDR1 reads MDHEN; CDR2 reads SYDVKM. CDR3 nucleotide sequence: TGTGCCAGCAGTTTGGCGTATGAAAAACTGTTTTTT. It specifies CASSLAYEKLFF.

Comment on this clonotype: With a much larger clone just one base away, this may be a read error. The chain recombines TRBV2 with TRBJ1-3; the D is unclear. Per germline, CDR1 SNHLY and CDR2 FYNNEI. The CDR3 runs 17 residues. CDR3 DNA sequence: TGTGCCGGCAGTGACCCGCCGATGGGGAGCTCTGGAAACACCATATATTTT. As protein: CAGSDPPMGSSGNTIYF.

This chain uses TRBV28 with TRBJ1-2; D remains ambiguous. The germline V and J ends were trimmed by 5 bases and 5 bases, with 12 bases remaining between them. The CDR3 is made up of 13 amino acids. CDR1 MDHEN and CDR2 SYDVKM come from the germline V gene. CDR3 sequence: CASSLKRLYGYTF. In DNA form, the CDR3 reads TGTGCCAGCAGTCTGAAGCGGTTATATGGCTACACCTTC.

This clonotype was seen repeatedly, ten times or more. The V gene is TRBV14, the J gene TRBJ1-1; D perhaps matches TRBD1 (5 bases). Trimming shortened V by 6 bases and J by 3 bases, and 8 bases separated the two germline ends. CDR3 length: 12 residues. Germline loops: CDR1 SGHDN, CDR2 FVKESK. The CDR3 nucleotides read TGTGCCAGCAGTCGAGGGGACACTGAAGCTTTCTTT. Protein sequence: CASSRGDTEAFF.

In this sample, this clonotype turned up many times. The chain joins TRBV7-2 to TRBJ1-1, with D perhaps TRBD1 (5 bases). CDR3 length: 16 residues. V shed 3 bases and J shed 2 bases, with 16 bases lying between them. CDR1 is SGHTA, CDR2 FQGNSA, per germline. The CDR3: CASSFFKDSANTEAFF. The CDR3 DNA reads TGTGCCAGCAGCTTTTTTAAAGACAGTGCCAACACTGAAGCTTTCTTT.

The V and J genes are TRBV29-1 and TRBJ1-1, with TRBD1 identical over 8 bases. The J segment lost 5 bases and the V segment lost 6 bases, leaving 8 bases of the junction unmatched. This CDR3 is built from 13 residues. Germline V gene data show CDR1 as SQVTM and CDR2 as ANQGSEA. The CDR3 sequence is CSVLQGAGTEAFF. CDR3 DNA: TGCAGCGTCTTGCAGGGGGCAGGAACTGAAGCTTTCTTT.

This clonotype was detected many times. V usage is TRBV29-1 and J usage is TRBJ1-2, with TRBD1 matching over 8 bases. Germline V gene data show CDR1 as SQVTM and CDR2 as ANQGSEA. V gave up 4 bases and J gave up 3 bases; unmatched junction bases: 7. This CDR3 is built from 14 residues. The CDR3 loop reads CSVGQGTGDYGYTF. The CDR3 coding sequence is TGCAGCGTTGGGCAGGGGACAGGTGACTATGGCTACACCTTC.

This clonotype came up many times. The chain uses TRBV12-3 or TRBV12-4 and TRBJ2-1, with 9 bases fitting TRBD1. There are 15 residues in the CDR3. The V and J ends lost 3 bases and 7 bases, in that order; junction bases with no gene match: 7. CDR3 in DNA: TGTGCCAGCAGTTTGGGGACAGGGATGAGGAATGAGCAGTTCTTC. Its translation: CASSLGTGMRNEQFF.

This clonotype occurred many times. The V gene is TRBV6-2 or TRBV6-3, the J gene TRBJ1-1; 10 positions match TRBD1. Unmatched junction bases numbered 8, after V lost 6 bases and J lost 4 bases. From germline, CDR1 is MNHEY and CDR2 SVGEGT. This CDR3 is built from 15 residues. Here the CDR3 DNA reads TGTGCCAGCAGACCCGACAGGGGGCCTCTCACTGAAGCTTTCTTT. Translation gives CASRPDRGPLTEAFF.

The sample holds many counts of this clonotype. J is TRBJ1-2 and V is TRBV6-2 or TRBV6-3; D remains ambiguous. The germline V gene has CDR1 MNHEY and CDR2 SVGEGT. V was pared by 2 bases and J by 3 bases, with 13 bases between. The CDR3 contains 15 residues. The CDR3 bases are TGTGCCAGCAGTTACGGTTCGGCAGGTTACTATGGCTACACCTTC. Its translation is CASSYGSAGYYGYTF.

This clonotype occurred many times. CDR3 residues: CASSPFSLGVRRGNTIYF. In nucleotides, the CDR3 is TGTGCCAGCAGTCCCTTTTCTCTGGGGGTCCGGCGGGGAAACACCATATATTTT. The chain employs TRBV28 and TRBJ1-3, with a tentative D call TRBD1 (5 bases). Germline V gene lookup returns CDR1 MDHEN and CDR2 SYDVKM. This CDR3 spans 18 amino acids. Trimming cost V 5 bases and J 4 bases, with 24 bases left between them.

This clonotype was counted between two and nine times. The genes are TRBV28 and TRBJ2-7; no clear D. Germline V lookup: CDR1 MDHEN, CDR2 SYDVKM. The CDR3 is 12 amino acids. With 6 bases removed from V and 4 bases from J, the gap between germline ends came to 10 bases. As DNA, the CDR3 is TGTGCCAGCAGCCTGCGTCTATACGAGCAGTACTTC. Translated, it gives CASSLRLYEQYF.